The present entry profiles one TCR beta chain with its context. Its target is not known. TCRdb re-called the reads with MiXCR, one entry per CDR3 protein. The table lists some 200,000 distinct CDR3 sequences, 35% to 40% of them singletons. The data originate from a study of T cell repertoires in cytomegalovirus infection. The V gene lost 3 bases and the J gene lost 2 bases, with 10 bases spanning the gap. The CDR3 sequence is 14 residues long. Germline V lookup: CDR1 LNHDA, CDR2 SQIVND (reference sequence). V usage is TRBV19 and J usage is TRBJ1-1; no firm D call. The source of this sequence is a human donor in good health (CMV status not recorded). Some clones in this sample may be carry-over from other donors' samples. Sequencing used CD8+ T cells from cultured PBMCs, obtained from culture after CMV antigen stimulation. CDR3 in amino acids: CASSIATENTEAFF. CDR3 bases: TGTGCCAGTAGTATCGCGACCGAAAACACTGAAGCTTTCTTT. Looking up the rest from reference TRBV19 and TRBJ1-1 gives the full variable domain: DGGITQSPKYLFRKEGQNVTLSCEQNLNHDAMYWYRQDPGQGLRLIYYSQIVNDFQKGDIAEGYSVSREKKESFPLTVTSAQKNPTAFYLCASSIATENTEAFFGQGTRLTVV.